The source of this T cell receptor (beta chain) is a study of T cells in Graves' hyperthyroidism and ophthalmopathy. Amplification yielded TCR beta CDR3 regions, with RNA transcripts as the source. A first-round RT-PCR of the TCR CDR3 used the HTBI primer set. Via MiXCR, TCRdb re-called the multiplex PCR reads, giving one row per CDR3 protein. The sample includes hundreds of thousands of distinct CDR3 sequences, roughly 37% of them seen just once. This clonotype was counted only a few times. The CDR3 is 16 amino acids. Germline CDR1 reads SGHTA; CDR2 reads FQGNSA. V was clipped by 3 bases and J by 4 bases; unmatched bases: 7. Diagnosis rested on symptoms, serum thyroxine and TRAb, thyroid ultrasound, and orbital computed tomography.

This clonotype was obtained from a man between 18 and 29 years old with Graves' hyperthyroidism. Sequenced input: blood. This chain links TRBV7-2 with TRBJ1-4, with 8 bases that match TRBD1. For the CDR3, the DNA is TGTGCCAGCAGCTTGCAGGGGGCCCACCTTAATGAAAAACTGTTTTTT. It translates to CASSLQGAHLNEKLFF.